This is a list of T cell receptor beta chains from one sample in a study of T-cell memory formation after mild COVID-19. TCRdb itself ran the 5' RACE reads through MiXCR, one entry per CDR3 protein. The sample has 250,000 to 300,000 distinct CDR3 sequences, about 17% seen once. Sequenced material: PBMCs or a T cell subset sorted from them (not recorded which). These TCRs come from a young man who had mild COVID-19 (a few samples of this study predate the infection). Cell type and time point are not known. Each CDR3 is given with its conserved first and last residue. D genes are given only for firm matches. Not all rows give a size; the values are once, few, many and, for expanded clones, a class.

j_call v_call clone_size d_call cdr3_nt cdr3_aa
TRBJ2-5 TRBV4-3 - - TGCGCCAGCAGCCGCCAAGCAGGGGTGCGTGGAGAGACCCAGTACTTC CASSRQAGVRGETQYF
TRBJ1-1 TRBV2 few - TGTGCCAGCAGTGAAGACAGGAACACTGAAGCTTTCTTT CASSEDRNTEAFF
TRBJ2-5 TRBV6-2/TRBV6-3 many - TGTGCCAGCAGTTACTCGTACCAAGAGACCCAGTACTTC CASSYSYQETQYF
TRBJ2-1 TRBV19 few - TGTGCCAGTAGCCCTTTGAAGTCCTACAATGAGCAGTTCTTC CASSPLKSYNEQFF
TRBJ2-3 TRBV7-3 - TRBD1 TGTGCCAGCAGCGAATCACAGGGGCGCGGAGATACGCAGTATTTT CASSESQGRGDTQYF
TRBJ2-3 TRBV6-4 few TRBD2 TGTGCCAGCAGTGCGACCGGCGGGGGGGCCACAGATACGCAGTATTTT CASSATGGGATDTQYF
TRBJ2-3 TRBV7-2 few TRBD2 TGTGCCAGCAGCCTAACTCCCCGGACTAGCGGGGGGTTCACAGATACGCAGTATTTT CASSLTPRTSGGFTDTQYF
TRBJ1-2 TRBV10-3 few TRBD1 TGTGCCATCAGTGAGGTCCAGACAGGGGCCTATGGCTACACCTTC CAISEVQTGAYGYTF
TRBJ1-4 TRBV10-2 - - TGCGCCAGCAGTGACCGCCAGGGGTTTTCTAATGAAAAACTGTTTTTT CASSDRQGFSNEKLFF
TRBJ1-5 TRBV5-1 few - TGCGCCAGCAGGGAGGGATTCAATCAGCCCCAGCATTTT CASREGFNQPQHF
TRBJ2-1 TRBV5-4 - - TGTGCCAGCAGCTTGGGGGGCCCTGCGCACAATGAGCAGTTCTTC CASSLGGPAHNEQFF
TRBJ2-5 TRBV7-9 few TRBD2 TGTGCCAGCAGCTTAGGTGGGCTAGCGGGAGAGACCCAGTACTTC CASSLGGLAGETQYF
TRBJ2-5 TRBV28 - - TGTGCCGCCCGGAGCGCGGGACAAGAGACCCAGTACTTC CAARSAGQETQYF
TRBJ1-5 TRBV20-1 - TRBD1 TGCAGTGCGGACGGACAGGGCAATCAGCCCCAGCATTTT CSADGQGNQPQHF
TRBJ2-7 TRBV7-6 few - TGTGCCAGCAGCTTAAACCGGACGGGGTACGAGCAGTACTTC CASSLNRTGYEQYF
TRBJ1-2 TRBV29-1 - TRBD1 TGCAGCGTTAAAGACAGGGGATTAGGCTACACCTTC CSVKDRGLGYTF
TRBJ1-1 TRBV7-9 few - TGTGCCACAACTAGGGGTGGCACTGAAGCTTTCTTT CATTRGGTEAFF
TRBJ2-6 TRBV7-9 few - TGTGCCAGCAGCTTAGGACGGAGCCTCTCTGGGGCCAACGTCCTGACTTTC CASSLGRSLSGANVLTF
TRBJ1-2 TRBV7-2 - - TGTGCCAGCGCAGGGGCAGGCCCCTATGGCTACACCTTC CASAGAGPYGYTF
TRBJ2-3 TRBV5-1 - TRBD2 TGCGCCAGCAGCTTGGGTCCAGCGGGGGGGCATGGAGATACGCAGTATTTT CASSLGPAGGHGDTQYF
TRBJ2-2 TRBV7-9 - - TGTGCCAGCAGCTTAGATCCGGAGGCCGGGGAGCTGTTTTTT CASSLDPEAGELFF
TRBJ2-2 TRBV23-1 many - TGCGCCAGCAGTACGAGAGCCGGGGAGCTGTTTTTT CASSTRAGELFF
TRBJ1-4 TRBV7-2 few - TGTGCCAGCAGCCAACAAGCAACTAATGAAAAACTGTTTTTT CASSQQATNEKLFF
TRBJ1-6 TRBV6-2/TRBV6-3 - - TGTGCCAGCAACCAATGGGGCAACAATTCACCCCTCCACTTT CASNQWGNNSPLHF
TRBJ2-1 TRBV6-5 few TRBD1 TGTGCCAGCAGGGAGACAGGGAGCTCCTACAATGAGCAGTTCTTC CASRETGSSYNEQFF
TRBJ2-1 TRBV5-1 - TRBD2 TGCGCCAGCAGCTTGGTAGGATTGGCGGGGGTCCCTTACAATGAGCAGTTCTTC CASSLVGLAGVPYNEQFF
TRBJ2-4 TRBV12-3/TRBV12-4 few TRBD1 TGTGCCAGCAGATCCGGACAGGGGGCAAACATTCAGTACTTC CASRSGQGANIQYF
TRBJ2-7 TRBV6-5 - - TGTGCCAGCAGTTTCCTTAACGAGCAGTACTTC CASSFLNEQYF
TRBJ2-3 TRBV19 - - TGTGCCAGTAGTCTTGCGGCTGCAACTAGCACAGATACGCAGTATTTT CASSLAAATSTDTQYF
TRBJ2-1 TRBV9 - - TGTGCCAGCAGCGAAGCGGCCCGGGGTTGGGACGAGCAGTTCTTC CASSEAARGWDEQFF
TRBJ2-3 TRBV28 few - TGTGCCAGCAGTCTCCACCCTAGAGTCAATACGCAGTATTTT CASSLHPRVNTQYF
TRBJ2-7 TRBV7-9 few - TGTGCCAGCAGCCGGACCCAGGTCAGGTACGAGCAGTACTTC CASSRTQVRYEQYF
TRBJ1-1 TRBV27 few - TGTGCCAGCAGTCTTATTCAGGGTTGGAGCACTGAAGCTTTCTTT CASSLIQGWSTEAFF